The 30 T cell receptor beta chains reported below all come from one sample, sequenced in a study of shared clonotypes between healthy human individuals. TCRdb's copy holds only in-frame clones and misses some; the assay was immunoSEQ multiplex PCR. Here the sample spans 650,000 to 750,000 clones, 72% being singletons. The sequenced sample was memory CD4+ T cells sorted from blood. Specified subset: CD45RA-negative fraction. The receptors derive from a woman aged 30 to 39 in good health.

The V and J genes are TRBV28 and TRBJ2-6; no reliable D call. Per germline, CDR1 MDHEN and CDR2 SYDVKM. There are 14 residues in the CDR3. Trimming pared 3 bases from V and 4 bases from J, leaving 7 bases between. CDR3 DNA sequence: TGTGCCAGCAGTTTGTCCCAGGGGGCCAACGTCCTGACTTTC. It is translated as CASSLSQGANVLTF.

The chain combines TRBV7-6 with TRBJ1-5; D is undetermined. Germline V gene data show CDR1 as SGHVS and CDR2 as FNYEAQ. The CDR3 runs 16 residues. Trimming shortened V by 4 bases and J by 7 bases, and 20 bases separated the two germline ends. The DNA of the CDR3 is TGTGCCAGCAGCTCTCTATCCGCGTGGGCCGGCCAGCCCCAGCATTTT. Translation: CASSSLSAWAGQPQHF.

Written as DNA, the CDR3 is TGTGCCAGCAGCAAATATTTACTAGAGGGCCACTATGGCTACACCTTC. This translates into CASSKYLLEGHYGYTF. The chain uses TRBV21-1 and TRBJ1-2. TRBV21-1 is designated a pseudogene. There are 16 residues in the CDR3.

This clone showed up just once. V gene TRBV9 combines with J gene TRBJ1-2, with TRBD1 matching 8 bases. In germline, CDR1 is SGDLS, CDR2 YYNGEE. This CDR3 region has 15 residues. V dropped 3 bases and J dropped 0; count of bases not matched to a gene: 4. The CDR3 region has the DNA TGTGCCAGCAGCGCGACGACAGGGGCTAACTATGGCTACACCTTC. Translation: CASSATTGANYGYTF.

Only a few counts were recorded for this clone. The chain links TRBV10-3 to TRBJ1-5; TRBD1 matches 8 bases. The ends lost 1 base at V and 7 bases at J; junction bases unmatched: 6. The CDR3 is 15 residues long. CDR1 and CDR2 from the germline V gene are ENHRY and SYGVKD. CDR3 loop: CAISELGQGSQPQHF. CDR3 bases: TGTGCCATCAGTGAGTTAGGACAGGGTTCACAGCCCCAGCATTTT.

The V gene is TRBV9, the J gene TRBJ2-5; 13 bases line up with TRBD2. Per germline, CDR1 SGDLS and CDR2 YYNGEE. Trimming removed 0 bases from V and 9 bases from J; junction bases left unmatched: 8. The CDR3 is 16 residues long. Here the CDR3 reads CASSVAPGTSGTAQYF. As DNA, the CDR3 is TGTGCCAGCAGCGTAGCTCCCGGGACTAGCGGGACGGCCCAGTACTTC.

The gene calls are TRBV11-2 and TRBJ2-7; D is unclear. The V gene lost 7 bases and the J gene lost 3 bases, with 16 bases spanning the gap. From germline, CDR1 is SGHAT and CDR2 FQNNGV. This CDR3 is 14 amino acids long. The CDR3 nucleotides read TGTGCCAGCACCCGGAACCGAAACGTCTACGAGCAGTACTTC. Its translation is CASTRNRNVYEQYF.

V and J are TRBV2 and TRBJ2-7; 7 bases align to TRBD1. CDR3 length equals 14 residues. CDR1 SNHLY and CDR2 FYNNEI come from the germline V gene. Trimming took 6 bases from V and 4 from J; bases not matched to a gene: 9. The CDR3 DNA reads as TGTGCCAGCAGGTCAGACAGGGTGAGGTACGAGCAGTACTTC. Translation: CASRSDRVRYEQYF.

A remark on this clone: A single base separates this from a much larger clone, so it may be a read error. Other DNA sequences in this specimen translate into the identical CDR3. The CDR3 DNA sequence: TGTGCCAGCAGCTCCCTCAATGAGCAGTTCTTC. This codes for CASSSLNEQFF. The chain recombines TRBV5-4 with TRBJ2-1; D ambiguous. Per the germline V gene, CDR1 is SGHNT and CDR2 is YYREEE (reference sequence). This CDR3 contains 11 residues. The V gene lost 3 bases and the J gene lost 6 bases, with 4 bases spanning the gap.

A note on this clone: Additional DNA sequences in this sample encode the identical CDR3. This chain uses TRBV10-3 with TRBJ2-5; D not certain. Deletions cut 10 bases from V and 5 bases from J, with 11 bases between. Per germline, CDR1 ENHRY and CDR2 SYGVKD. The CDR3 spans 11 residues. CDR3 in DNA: TGTGCCACCACAGACTTGGAGACCCAGTACTTC. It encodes CATTDLETQYF.

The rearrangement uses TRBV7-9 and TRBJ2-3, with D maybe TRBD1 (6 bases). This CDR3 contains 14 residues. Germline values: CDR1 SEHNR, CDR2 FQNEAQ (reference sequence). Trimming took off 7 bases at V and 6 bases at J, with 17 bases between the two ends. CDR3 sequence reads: CASTLGGQVDTQYF. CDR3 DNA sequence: TGTGCCAGCACCCTAGGGGGACAAGTGGATACGCAGTATTTT.

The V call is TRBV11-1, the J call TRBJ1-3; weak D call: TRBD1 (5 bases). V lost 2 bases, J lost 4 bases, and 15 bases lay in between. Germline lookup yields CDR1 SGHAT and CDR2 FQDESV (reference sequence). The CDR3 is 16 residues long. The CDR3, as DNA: TGTGCCAGCAGCTTAAACTGGGGCGGGGTCGGAAACACCATATATTTT. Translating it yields CASSLNWGGVGNTIYF.

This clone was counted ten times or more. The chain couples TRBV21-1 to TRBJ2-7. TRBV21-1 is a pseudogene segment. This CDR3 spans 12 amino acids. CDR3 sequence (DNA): TGTGCCAGCAGCAAAGTCGGGCAGGCAGGGTACTTC. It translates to CASSKVGQAGYF.

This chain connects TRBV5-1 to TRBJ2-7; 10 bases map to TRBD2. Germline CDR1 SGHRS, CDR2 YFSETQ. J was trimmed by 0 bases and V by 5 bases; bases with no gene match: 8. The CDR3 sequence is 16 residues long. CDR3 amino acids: CASSSTSGVSSYEQYF. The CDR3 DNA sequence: TGCGCCAGCAGTTCTACTAGCGGGGTTAGCTCCTACGAGCAGTACTTC.

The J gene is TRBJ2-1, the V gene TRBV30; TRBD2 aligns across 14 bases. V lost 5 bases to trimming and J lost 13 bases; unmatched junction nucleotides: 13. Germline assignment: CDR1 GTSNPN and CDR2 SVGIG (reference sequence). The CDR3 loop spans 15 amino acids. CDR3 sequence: CAWGTSGRAIFPQFF. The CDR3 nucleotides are TGTGCCTGGGGGACTAGCGGGAGAGCTATTTTCCCCCAGTTCTTC. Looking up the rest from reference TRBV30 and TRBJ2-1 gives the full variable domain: SQTIHQWPATLVQPVGSPLSLECTVEGTSNPNLYWYRQAAGRGLQLLFYSVGIGQISSEVPQNLSASRPQDRQFILSSKKLLLSDSGFYLCAWGTSGRAIFPQFFGPGTRLTVL.

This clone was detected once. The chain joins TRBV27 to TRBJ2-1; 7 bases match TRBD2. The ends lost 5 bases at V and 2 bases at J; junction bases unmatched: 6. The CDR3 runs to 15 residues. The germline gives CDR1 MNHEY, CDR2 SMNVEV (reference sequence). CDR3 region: CASSLTLAAYNEQFF. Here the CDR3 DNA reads TGTGCCAGCAGTCTCACTCTAGCGGCCTACAATGAGCAGTTCTTC.

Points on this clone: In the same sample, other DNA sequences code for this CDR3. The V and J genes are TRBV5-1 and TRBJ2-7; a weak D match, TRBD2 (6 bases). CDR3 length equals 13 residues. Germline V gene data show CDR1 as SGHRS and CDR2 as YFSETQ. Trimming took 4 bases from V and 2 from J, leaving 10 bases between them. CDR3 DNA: TGCGCCAGCAGCGGCGGGACGACCTACGAGCAGTACTTC. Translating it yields CASSGGTTYEQYF.

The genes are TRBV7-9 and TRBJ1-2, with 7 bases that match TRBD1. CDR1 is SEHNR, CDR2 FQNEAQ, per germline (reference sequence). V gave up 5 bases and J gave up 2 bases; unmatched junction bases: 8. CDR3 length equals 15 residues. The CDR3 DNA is TGTGCCAGCAGCCCGAGGACAGGAGCCAACTATGGCTACACCTTC. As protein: CASSPRTGANYGYTF.

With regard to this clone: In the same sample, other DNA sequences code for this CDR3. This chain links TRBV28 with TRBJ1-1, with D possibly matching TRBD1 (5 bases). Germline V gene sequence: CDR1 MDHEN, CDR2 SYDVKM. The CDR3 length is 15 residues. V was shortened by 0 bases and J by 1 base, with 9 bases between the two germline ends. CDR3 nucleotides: TGTGCCAGCAGTTTATGGGCAGGGCGGAACACTGAAGCTTTCTTT. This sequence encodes CASSLWAGRNTEAFF.

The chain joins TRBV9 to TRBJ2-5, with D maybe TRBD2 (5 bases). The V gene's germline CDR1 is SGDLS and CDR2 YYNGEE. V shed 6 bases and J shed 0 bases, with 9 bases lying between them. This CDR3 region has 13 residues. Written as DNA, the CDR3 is TGTGCCAGCACAGGTAGCGACCAAGAGACCCAGTACTTC. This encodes CASTGSDQETQYF.

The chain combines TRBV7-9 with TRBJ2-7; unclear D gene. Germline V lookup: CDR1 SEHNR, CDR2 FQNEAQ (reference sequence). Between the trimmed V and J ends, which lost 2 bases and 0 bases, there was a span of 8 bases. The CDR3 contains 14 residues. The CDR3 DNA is TGTGCCAGCAGCTTAAATCAGGCCTCCTACGAGCAGTACTTC. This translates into CASSLNQASYEQYF.

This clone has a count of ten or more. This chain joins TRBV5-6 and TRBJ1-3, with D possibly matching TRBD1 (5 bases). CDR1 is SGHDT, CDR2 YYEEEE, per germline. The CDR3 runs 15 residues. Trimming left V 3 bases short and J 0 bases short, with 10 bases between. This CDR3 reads CASSWGRSSGNTIYF. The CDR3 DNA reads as TGTGCCAGCAGCTGGGGACGAAGCTCTGGAAACACCATATATTTT.

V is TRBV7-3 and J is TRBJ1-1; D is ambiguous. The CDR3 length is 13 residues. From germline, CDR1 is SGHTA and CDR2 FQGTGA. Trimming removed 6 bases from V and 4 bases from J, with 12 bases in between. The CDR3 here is CASRGRRGTEAFF. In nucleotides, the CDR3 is TGTGCCAGCAGGGGCAGACGGGGCACTGAAGCTTTCTTT.

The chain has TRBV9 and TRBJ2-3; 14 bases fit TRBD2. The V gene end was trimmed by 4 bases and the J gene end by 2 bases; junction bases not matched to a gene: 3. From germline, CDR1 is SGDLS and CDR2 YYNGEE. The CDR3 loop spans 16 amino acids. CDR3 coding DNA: TGTGCCAGCAGCCGGACTAGCGGGAGGAACACAGATACGCAGTATTTT. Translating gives CASSRTSGRNTDTQYF.

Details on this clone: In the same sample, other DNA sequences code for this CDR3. The CDR3 sequence is CASSFGRGETQYF. Here the CDR3 DNA reads TGTGCCAGCAGTTTTGGAAGGGGAGAGACCCAGTACTTC. The chain combines TRBV27 with TRBJ2-5; tentative D call: TRBD1 (5 bases). This CDR3 has 13 amino acids. Germline values: CDR1 MNHEY, CDR2 SMNVEV (reference sequence). Trimming stripped 3 bases from V and 4 bases from J, with 9 bases between.

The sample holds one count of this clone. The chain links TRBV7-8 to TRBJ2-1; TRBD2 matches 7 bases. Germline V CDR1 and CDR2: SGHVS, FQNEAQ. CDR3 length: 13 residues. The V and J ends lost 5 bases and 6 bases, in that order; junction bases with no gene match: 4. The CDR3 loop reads CASSRTSPNEQFF. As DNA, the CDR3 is TGTGCCAGCAGCAGGACTAGTCCCAATGAGCAGTTCTTC. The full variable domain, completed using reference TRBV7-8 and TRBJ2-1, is GAGVSQSPRYKVAKRGQDVALRCDPISGHVSLFWYQQALGQGPEFLTYFQNEAQLDKSGLPSDRFFAERPEGSVSTLKIQRTQQEDSAVYLCASSRTSPNEQFFGPGTRLTVL.

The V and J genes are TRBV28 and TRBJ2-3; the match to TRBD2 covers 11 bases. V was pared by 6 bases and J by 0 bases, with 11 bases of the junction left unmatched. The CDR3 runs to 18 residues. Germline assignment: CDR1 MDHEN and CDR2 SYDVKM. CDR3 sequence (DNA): TGTGCCAGCAGCCTCATAGCGGGAGGGGTAAAGAGCACAGATACGCAGTATTTT. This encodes CASSLIAGGVKSTDTQYF.

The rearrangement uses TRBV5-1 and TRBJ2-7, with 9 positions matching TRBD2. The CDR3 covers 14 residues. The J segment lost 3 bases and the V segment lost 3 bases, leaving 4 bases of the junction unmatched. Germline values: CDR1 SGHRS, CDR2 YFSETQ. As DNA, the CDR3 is TGCGCCAGCAGCTCTAGCGGGATTCACTACGAGCAGTACTTC. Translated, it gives CASSSSGIHYEQYF.

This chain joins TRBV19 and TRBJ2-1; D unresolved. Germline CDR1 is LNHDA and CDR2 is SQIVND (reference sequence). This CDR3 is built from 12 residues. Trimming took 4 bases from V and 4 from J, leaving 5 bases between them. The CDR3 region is CASSTHYNEQFF. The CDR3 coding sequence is TGTGCCAGTAGTACCCATTACAATGAGCAGTTCTTC.

As DNA, the CDR3 is TGCAGCGTTGTTGGGACTGGCTCTAGCACAGATACGCAGTATTTT. Amino acids: CSVVGTGSSTDTQYF. The V call is TRBV29-1, the J call TRBJ2-3, with D possibly TRBD2 on 6 matching bases. The CDR3 runs to 15 residues. Trimming cost V 4 bases and J 0 bases, with 14 bases left between them. The germline CDR1 and CDR2 sequences are SQVTM and ANQGSEA.